A single sample gave rise to the 15 T cell receptor beta chains below, sequenced in a study of T cell responses to AZD1222 COVID-19 vaccine. TCRdb's copy holds only in-frame clones and misses some; the assay was immunoSEQ multiplex PCR. The sample includes 150,000 to 200,000 clones, 88% of them seen just once. The sequenced sample was peripheral blood, obtained 28 days after the second AZD1222 dose. Source of these receptors: an adult who received the AZD1222 COVID-19 vaccine.

The chain uses TRBV2 and TRBJ2-2; D unresolved. In germline, CDR1 is SNHLY, CDR2 FYNNEI. The CDR3 runs 13 residues. Trimming removed 7 bases from V and 1 base from J, with 7 bases in between. CDR3 nucleotide sequence: TGTGCCAGCACAGAAGAGAACACCGGGGAGCTGTTTTTT. This translates into CASTEENTGELFF.

The chain links TRBV12-3 or TRBV12-4 to TRBJ1-5, with D possibly being TRBD1 (5 bases). V was shortened by 3 bases and J by 6 bases, with 9 bases between the two germline ends. There are 13 residues in the CDR3. The CDR3 loop reads CASSLGDSQPQHF. The CDR3 DNA sequence: TGTGCCAGCAGTTTGGGGGACTCTCAGCCCCAGCATTTT.

The rearrangement links TRBV9 to TRBJ2-1, with 13 bases identical to TRBD2. Germline V gene sequence: CDR1 SGDLS, CDR2 YYNGEE. Germline trimming cut 3 bases from V and 8 bases from J; bases unmatched to any gene: 5. The CDR3 is 15 residues long. CDR3 in DNA: TGTGCCAGCAGCGCGGGACTAGCGGGGAAGGATGAGCAGTTCTTC. Translating it yields CASSAGLAGKDEQFF.

With respect to this clone: One end of the junction fails to match germline, which may point to a read error. The chain employs TRBV7-3 and TRBJ2-1; D is perhaps TRBD1 or TRBD2 (6 bases each). CDR3 size: 13 residues. Germline CDR1 reads SGHTA; CDR2 reads FQGTGA. CDR3 nucleotide sequence: TGTGCCAGCAGCTCACGGGGGCAGGGGTCAGTGGTCTTC. This gives the protein CASSSRGQGSVVF.

The chain couples TRBV7-2 to TRBJ2-5, with 11 nucleotides matching TRBD1. The CDR3 runs 16 residues. Per germline, CDR1 SGHTA and CDR2 FQGNSA. The V and J ends lost 3 bases and 5 bases, in that order; junction bases with no gene match: 8. DNA for the CDR3: TGTGCCAGCAGCTTCACCGGGACAGGGGGGAGGGAGACCCAGTACTTC. Translation: CASSFTGTGGRETQYF. The variable domain in full, completed from reference TRBV7-2 and TRBJ2-5, reads GAGVSQSPSNKVTEKGKDVELRCDPISGHTALYWYRQSLGQGLEFLIYFQGNSAPDKSGLPSDRFSAERTGGSVSTLTIQRTQQEDSAVYLCASSFTGTGGRETQYFGPGTRLLVL.

The gene calls are TRBV2 and TRBJ1-6, with D hard to call. The CDR3 is 15 amino acids. V lost 4 bases and J lost 4, with 11 bases in between. Germline CDR1 SNHLY, CDR2 FYNNEI. As DNA, the CDR3 is TGTGCCAGCAGTGGAAGACGGACTTATAATTCACCCCTCCACTTT. The encoded protein is CASSGRRTYNSPLHF.

The chain couples TRBV5-3 to TRBJ1-1; D is uncertain. TRBV5-3 is an open reading frame whose function is uncertain. With 1 base removed from V and 0 bases from J, the gap between germline ends came to 10 bases. This CDR3 spans 15 amino acids. The CDR3 DNA reads TGTGCCAGAAGCTTGAAGGCCCCGCTGAACACTGAAGCTTTCTTT. Translated: CARSLKAPLNTEAFF.

This rearrangement joins TRBV7-6 to TRBJ2-7; D gene ambiguous. Germline lookup yields CDR1 SGHVS and CDR2 FNYEAQ. There are 11 residues in the CDR3. Trimming took 11 bases from V and 2 from J, leaving 10 bases between them. The CDR3 DNA follows: TGTGCCGGGTCTGACGCCTACGAGCAGTACTTC. Its translation is CAGSDAYEQYF.

The CDR3 DNA sequence: TGTGCCTGGATCTCTTCGGGACAGCCGCCGCCTCCCCAGTACTTC. This codes for CAWISSGQPPPPQYF. V gene TRBV30 combines with J gene TRBJ2-5; 7 positions agree with TRBD1. This CDR3 comprises 15 residues. Germline CDR1 and CDR2: GTSNPN and SVGIG (reference sequence). J was trimmed by 9 bases and V by 4 bases; bases with no gene match: 17.

The chain is built from TRBV30 and TRBJ1-6; tentative D call: TRBD1 (6 bases). Germline-derived CDR1 and CDR2 are GTSNPN and SVGIG (reference sequence). V lost 3 bases and J lost 6, with 12 bases in between. CDR3 size: 14 residues. The CDR3 nucleotides read TGTGCCTGGAGAGTACAGGGATCTAATTCACCCCTCCACTTT. Translating it yields CAWRVQGSNSPLHF.

The chain couples TRBV10-1 to TRBJ1-1, with D maybe TRBD1 (5 bases). Trimming took 3 bases from V and 7 from J, leaving 18 bases between them. The CDR3 is 15 amino acids. CDR1 and CDR2 from the germline V gene are WNHNN and SYGVQD (reference sequence). The CDR3 bases are TGCGCCAGCAGTGAAGTAAGGGGCAGTTCTGTTGAAGCTTTCTTT. It is translated as CASSEVRGSSVEAFF.

In DNA, the CDR3 is TGTGCCAGCAGCTTGTTATCCTCTTCCCAAGAGACCCAGTACTTC. Residues: CASSLLSSSQETQYF. This chain links TRBV5-5 with TRBJ2-5; D is uncertain. This CDR3 spans 15 amino acids. Per germline, CDR1 SGHKS and CDR2 YYEKEE (reference sequence). The V gene lost 1 base and the J gene lost 1 base, with 11 bases spanning the gap.

The gene calls are TRBV30 and TRBJ1-1, with 8 nucleotides matching TRBD1. J was trimmed by 10 bases and V by 5 bases; bases with no gene match: 12. The CDR3 covers 13 residues. Germline CDR1 GTSNPN, CDR2 SVGIG (reference sequence). CDR3 residues: CAWGNGQGGGAFF. In DNA, the CDR3 is TGTGCCTGGGGGAACGGACAGGGAGGGGGAGCTTTCTTT.

This chain links TRBV4-1 with TRBJ1-2; D remains ambiguous. Trimming stripped 1 base from V and 13 bases from J, with 16 bases between. The CDR3 consists of 13 residues. Per the germline V gene, CDR1 is MGHRA and CDR2 is YSYEKL. This CDR3 is CASSQGRGWGSTF. The CDR3 nucleotides read TGCGCCAGCAGCCAAGGCCGGGGATGGGGTTCCACCTTC.

The chain uses TRBV30 and TRBJ1-5, with 10 positions matching TRBD1. With V trimmed by 3 bases and J by 7 bases, 9 bases remained unmatched. The germline gives CDR1 GTSNPN, CDR2 SVGIG (reference sequence). The CDR3 loop spans 15 amino acids. CDR3 in DNA: TGTGCCTGGAGGGCTCCGGGACAGGGGTACCAGCCCCAGCATTTT. This translates into CAWRAPGQGYQPQHF.